One sample yielded the 23 T cell receptor beta chains listed below, sequenced in a study of T cell responses to AZD1222 COVID-19 vaccine. Sequenced by immunoSEQ multiplex PCR; TCRdb stores in-frame clones only, minus some. The profile shows about 120,000 clones, over 75% of them singletons. The input for sequencing was peripheral blood, taken on day 0 of AZD1222 vaccination. These receptor sequences come from an adult in good health.

The gene calls are TRBV5-4 and TRBJ2-3, with D perhaps matching TRBD2 (7 bases). The CDR3 has 16 amino acids. Germline-derived CDR1 and CDR2 are SGHNT and YYREEE (reference sequence). The ends were cut back, 0 bases at V and 4 bases at J, with 15 bases in the middle. The CDR3: CASSLAILGGADTQYF. CDR3 in DNA: TGTGCCAGCAGCTTGGCCATCTTAGGGGGGGCAGATACGCAGTATTTT.

The V call is TRBV15, the J call TRBJ2-7; TRBD1 agrees at 7 bases. Looked up from germline, CDR1 is LNHNV and CDR2 is YYDKDF (reference sequence). The CDR3 is made up of 14 amino acids. V shed 3 bases, J shed 5 bases, and the junction held 7 bases outside the gene matches. CDR3 protein: CATSSHTGVDEQYF. The CDR3 bases are TGTGCCACCAGCAGTCACACAGGGGTAGACGAGCAGTACTTC. Full variable domain (remainder filled in from reference TRBV15 and TRBJ2-7): DAMVIQNPRYQVTQFGKPVTLSCSQTLNHNVMYWYQQKSSQAPKLLFHYYDKDFNNEADTPDNFQSRRPNTSFCFLDIRSPGLGDTAMYLCATSSHTGVDEQYFGPGTRLTVT.

CDR3: CASSLDGSYAEAFF. The CDR3 nucleotides read TGCGCCAGCAGCTTGGATGGCAGTTACGCTGAAGCTTTCTTT. The V call is TRBV5-1, the J call TRBJ1-1; D unresolved. The CDR3 totals 14 residues. Germline CDR1 SGHRS, CDR2 YFSETQ. V lost 0 bases and J 6 bases, leaving 12 bases between the germline ends.

The J gene is TRBJ2-3, the V gene TRBV19, with TRBD2 matching 12 bases. V was pared by 5 bases and J by 4 bases, with 16 bases of the junction left unmatched. This CDR3 has 19 amino acids. Germline V gene data show CDR1 as LNHDA and CDR2 as SQIVND (reference sequence). CDR3 protein: CASSSSGGAGLVWADTQYF. The DNA of the CDR3 is TGTGCCAGTAGTTCTAGCGGGGGGGCCGGATTGGTTTGGGCAGATACGCAGTATTTT.

This chain links TRBV12-3 or TRBV12-4 with TRBJ1-5; 7 bases match TRBD1. With 11 bases clipped from V and 7 bases from J, the junction kept 11 bases outside the gene matches. There are 13 residues in the CDR3. The CDR3 protein is CAAKVRGKQPQHF. In DNA, the CDR3 is TGTGCCGCGAAAGTCAGGGGGAAGCAGCCCCAGCATTTT.

This chain connects TRBV27 to TRBJ1-5, with D tentatively TRBD1 (5 bases). Trimming left V 1 base short and J 9 bases short, with 22 bases between. Germline CDR1 reads MNHEY; CDR2 reads SMNVEV (reference sequence). The CDR3 runs to 17 residues. This chain's CDR3 is CASSLYGAEQWGRPQHF. CDR3 nucleotides: TGTGCCAGCAGTTTATATGGCGCGGAGCAGTGGGGCCGGCCCCAGCATTTT.

The chain is built from TRBV7-9 and TRBJ1-2; no clear D. The germline V gene has CDR1 SEHNR and CDR2 FQNEAQ (reference sequence). Trimming stripped 5 bases from V and 7 bases from J, with 23 bases between. The CDR3 contains 16 residues. DNA of the CDR3: TGTGCCAGCAGCGAAAATACGGTGGTGCCTTTTGGTGGCTACACCTTC. This translates into CASSENTVVPFGGYTF.

The chain recombines TRBV7-8 with TRBJ1-6; D ambiguous. Per germline, CDR1 SGHVS and CDR2 FQNEAQ. This CDR3 is built from 14 residues. The V end lost 5 bases, the J end lost 10 bases, and 15 bases lay between the germline ends. CDR3 amino acids: CASSPKVLGSPLHF. The CDR3 bases are TGTGCCAGCAGCCCTAAAGTCTTAGGATCACCCCTCCACTTT.

J is TRBJ2-5 and V is TRBV6-5; TRBD1 is a possible D gene (6 bases). Trimming shortened V by 11 bases and J by 1 base, and 14 bases separated the two germline ends. Germline V gene lookup returns CDR1 MNHEY and CDR2 SVGAGI. CDR3 length: 13 amino acids. CDR3 DNA sequence: TGTGCCGGGTCTCGACAGGTCCAAGAGACCCAGTACTTC. Its protein product is CAGSRQVQETQYF.

This chain joins TRBV23-1 and TRBJ2-6; D is perhaps TRBD1 (6 bases). TRBV23-1 is an ORF, and what it does is uncertain. V was clipped by 7 bases and J by 0 bases, with 16 bases between them. The CDR3 is 17 residues long. The CDR3 region has the DNA TGCGCCAGCAACGTCAGGGGACCTCTCTCTGGGGCCAACGTCCTGACTTTC. Amino acids: CASNVRGPLSGANVLTF.

The sample holds a few counts of this clone. This chain joins TRBV11-2 and TRBJ2-1; 12 bases map to TRBD2. Trimming took 1 base from V and 0 from J; bases not matched to a gene: 7. The CDR3 totals 19 residues. Germline CDR1 reads SGHAT; CDR2 reads FQNNGV. CDR3 sequence reads: CASSLGRKLAGGSYNEQFF. As DNA, the CDR3 is TGTGCCAGCAGCTTAGGTCGAAAACTAGCGGGGGGCTCCTACAATGAGCAGTTCTTC.

The chain is built from TRBV6-5 and TRBJ1-4, with D possibly matching TRBD1 (5 bases). CDR3 size: 14 residues. The ends were cut back, 4 bases at V and 5 bases at J, with 11 bases in the middle. Per the germline V gene, CDR1 is MNHEY and CDR2 is SVGAGI. Here the CDR3 reads CASSLGRGNEKLFF. The DNA of the CDR3 is TGTGCCAGCAGTTTGGGGAGGGGAAATGAAAAACTGTTTTTT.

This chain uses TRBV20-1 with TRBJ2-6; D is perhaps TRBD2 (5 bases). Trimming removed 3 bases from V and 2 bases from J, with 11 bases in between. CDR3 length: 15 residues. Germline assignment: CDR1 DFQATT and CDR2 SNEGSKA (reference sequence). The CDR3 DNA sequence: TGCAGTGCTAGTCCTCCCGGGGCTGGGGCCAACGTCCTGACTTTC. As protein: CSASPPGAGANVLTF.

The J gene is TRBJ1-1, the V gene TRBV9; D gene ambiguous. CDR1 and CDR2 (germline): SGDLS, YYNGEE. The germline V and J ends were trimmed by 2 bases and 3 bases, with 8 bases remaining between them. CDR3 size: 13 residues. This chain's CDR3 is CASSVRIDTEAFF. The DNA of the CDR3 is TGTGCCAGCAGCGTTAGGATTGACACTGAAGCTTTCTTT.

This chain uses TRBV5-1 with TRBJ1-2; the D gene is possibly TRBD1 (6 bases). Germline V gene data show CDR1 as SGHRS and CDR2 as YFSETQ. This CDR3 spans 14 amino acids. V lost 3 bases and J 4 bases, leaving 13 bases between the germline ends. CDR3 loop: CASSSTGSIYGYTF. The CDR3 DNA reads TGCGCCAGCAGCTCCACAGGGTCGATCTATGGCTACACCTTC.

CDR3 nucleotide sequence: TGTGCCAGTAGCTCCTACAGGGGTAGCACTGAAGCTTTCTTT. Translation: CASSSYRGSTEAFF. V is TRBV19 and J is TRBJ1-1, with 7 positions matching TRBD1. V lost 6 bases, J lost 4 bases, and 8 bases stayed unmatched. The germline V gene encodes CDR1 LNHDA and CDR2 SQIVND (reference sequence). The CDR3 spans 14 residues.

This chain links TRBV9 with TRBJ2-1; TRBD2 aligns across 9 bases. Trimming at V came to 0 bases and at J to 9 bases, leaving 10 bases not matched to a gene. CDR1 and CDR2 (germline): SGDLS, YYNGEE. There are 16 residues in the CDR3. The CDR3 here is CASSVGRASGVGEQFF. CDR3 nucleotide sequence: TGTGCCAGCAGCGTAGGTAGGGCTAGCGGGGTTGGTGAGCAGTTCTTC. The full variable domain, its missing parts supplied by reference TRBV9 and TRBJ2-1, is DSGVTQTPKHLITATGQRVTLRCSPRSGDLSVYWYQQSLDQGLQFLIQYYNGEERAKGNILERFSAQQFPDLHSELNLSSLELGDSALYFCASSVGRASGVGEQFFGPGTRLTVL.

The V and J genes are TRBV6-5 and TRBJ1-1; D unresolved. The V gene's germline CDR1 is MNHEY and CDR2 SVGAGI. With 8 bases removed from V and 0 bases from J, the gap between germline ends came to 7 bases. The CDR3 has 12 amino acids. The CDR3 sequence is CASAQVNTEAFF. DNA for the CDR3: TGTGCCAGCGCTCAGGTGAACACTGAAGCTTTCTTT.

The chain couples TRBV7-9 to TRBJ2-5, with D perhaps TRBD2 (5 bases). Germline loops: CDR1 SEHNR, CDR2 FQNEAQ (reference sequence). The CDR3 runs 15 residues. V lost 5 bases, J lost 1 base, and 14 bases lay in between. CDR3 sequence (DNA): TGTGCCAGCAGCCCCGGCCTAGCAGTCCAAGAGACCCAGTACTTC. Its translation: CASSPGLAVQETQYF.

The chain employs TRBV7-9 and TRBJ1-1; a possible D gene is TRBD1 (6 bases). This CDR3 has 14 residues. Deletions cut 10 bases from V and 1 base from J, with 16 bases between. Germline assignment: CDR1 SEHNR and CDR2 FQNEAQ (reference sequence). The DNA of the CDR3 is TGTGCCACCGAGTTGGGGGCCCCGAACACTGAAGCTTTCTTT. As protein: CATELGAPNTEAFF.

The chain has TRBV6-5 and TRBJ1-1; the D is unclear. V lost 0 bases, J lost 0 bases, and 8 bases lay in between. The CDR3 is 15 amino acids. From germline, CDR1 is MNHEY and CDR2 SVGAGI. CDR3 sequence (DNA): TGTGCCAGCAGTTACTCGAATCGCCTGAACACTGAAGCTTTCTTT. This gives the protein CASSYSNRLNTEAFF.

This chain connects TRBV11-2 to TRBJ1-2; the D gene is possibly TRBD1 (6 bases). Trimming took off 2 bases at V and 2 bases at J, with 15 bases between the two ends. This CDR3 contains 16 residues. Germline CDR1 is SGHAT and CDR2 is FQNNGV. The CDR3 DNA reads as TGTGCCAGCAGCTTATGGGAGGGGGGCAGCAACTATGGCTACACCTTC. Translated: CASSLWEGGSNYGYTF.

The V gene is TRBV2, the J gene TRBJ1-4, with TRBD1 as a possible D gene (5 bases). The CDR3 loop spans 13 amino acids. From germline, CDR1 is SNHLY and CDR2 FYNNEI. Trimming left V 6 bases short and J 5 bases short, with 10 bases between. The CDR3 reads CASRMTVNEKLFF. CDR3 DNA sequence: TGTGCCAGCAGAATGACAGTAAATGAAAAACTGTTTTTT.